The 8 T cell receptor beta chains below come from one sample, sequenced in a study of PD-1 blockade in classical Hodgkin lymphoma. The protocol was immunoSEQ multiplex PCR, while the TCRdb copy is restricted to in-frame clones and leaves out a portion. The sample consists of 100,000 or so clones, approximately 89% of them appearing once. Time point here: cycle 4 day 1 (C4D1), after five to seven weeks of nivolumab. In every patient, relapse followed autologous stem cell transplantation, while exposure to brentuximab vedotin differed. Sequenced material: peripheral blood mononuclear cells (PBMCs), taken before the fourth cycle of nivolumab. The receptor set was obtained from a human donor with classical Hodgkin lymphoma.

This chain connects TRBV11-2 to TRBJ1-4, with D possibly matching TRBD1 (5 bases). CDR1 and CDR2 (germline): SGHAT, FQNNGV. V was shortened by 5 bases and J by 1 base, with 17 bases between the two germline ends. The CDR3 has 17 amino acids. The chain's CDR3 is CASSPKSPRGTNEKLFF. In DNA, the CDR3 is TGTGCCAGCAGCCCAAAATCCCCGAGGGGAACTAATGAAAAACTGTTTTTT.

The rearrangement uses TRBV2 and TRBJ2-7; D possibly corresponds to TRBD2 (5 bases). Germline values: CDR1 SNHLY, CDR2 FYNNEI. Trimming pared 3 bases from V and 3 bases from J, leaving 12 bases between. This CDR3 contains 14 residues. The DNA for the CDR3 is TGTGCCAGCAGTGACCGAGGACTTAACTACGAGCAGTACTTC. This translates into CASSDRGLNYEQYF.

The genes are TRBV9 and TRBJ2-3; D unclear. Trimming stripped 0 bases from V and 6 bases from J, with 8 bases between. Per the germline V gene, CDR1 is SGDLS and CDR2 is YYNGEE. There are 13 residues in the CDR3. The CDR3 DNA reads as TGTGCCAGCAGCGTAGCGACGACGGATACGCAGTATTTT. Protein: CASSVATTDTQYF.

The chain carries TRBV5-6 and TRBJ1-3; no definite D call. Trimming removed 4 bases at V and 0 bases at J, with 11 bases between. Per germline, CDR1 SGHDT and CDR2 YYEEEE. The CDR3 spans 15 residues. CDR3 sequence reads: CASSTRETSGNTIYF. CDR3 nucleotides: TGTGCCAGCAGCACCCGGGAAACCTCTGGAAACACCATATATTTT.

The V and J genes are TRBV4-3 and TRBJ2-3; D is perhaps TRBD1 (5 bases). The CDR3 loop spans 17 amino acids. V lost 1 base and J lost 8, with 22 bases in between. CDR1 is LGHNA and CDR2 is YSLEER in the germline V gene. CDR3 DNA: TGCGCCAGCAGCCAAGCTGGCGGCTCGTACCTAGGGGCTACGCAGTATTTT. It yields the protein CASSQAGGSYLGATQYF.

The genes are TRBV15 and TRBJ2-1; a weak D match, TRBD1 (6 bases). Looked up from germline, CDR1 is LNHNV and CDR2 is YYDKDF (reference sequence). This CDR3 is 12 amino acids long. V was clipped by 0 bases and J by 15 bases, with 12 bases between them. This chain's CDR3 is CATSRDQGTRFF. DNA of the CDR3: TGTGCCACCAGCAGAGATCAGGGGACACGGTTCTTC.

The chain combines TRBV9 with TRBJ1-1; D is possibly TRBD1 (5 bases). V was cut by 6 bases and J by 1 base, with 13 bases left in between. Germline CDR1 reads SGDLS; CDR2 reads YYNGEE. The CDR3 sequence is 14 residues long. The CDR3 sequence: CASNQVGGNTEAFF. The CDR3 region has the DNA TGTGCCAGCAACCAGGTGGGGGGGAACACTGAAGCTTTCTTT.

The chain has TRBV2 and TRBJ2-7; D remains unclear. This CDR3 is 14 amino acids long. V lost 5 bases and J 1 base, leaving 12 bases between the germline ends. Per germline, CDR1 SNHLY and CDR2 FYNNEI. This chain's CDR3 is CASSYGFNSYEQYF. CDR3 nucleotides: TGTGCCAGCAGTTACGGCTTTAATTCCTACGAGCAGTACTTC.